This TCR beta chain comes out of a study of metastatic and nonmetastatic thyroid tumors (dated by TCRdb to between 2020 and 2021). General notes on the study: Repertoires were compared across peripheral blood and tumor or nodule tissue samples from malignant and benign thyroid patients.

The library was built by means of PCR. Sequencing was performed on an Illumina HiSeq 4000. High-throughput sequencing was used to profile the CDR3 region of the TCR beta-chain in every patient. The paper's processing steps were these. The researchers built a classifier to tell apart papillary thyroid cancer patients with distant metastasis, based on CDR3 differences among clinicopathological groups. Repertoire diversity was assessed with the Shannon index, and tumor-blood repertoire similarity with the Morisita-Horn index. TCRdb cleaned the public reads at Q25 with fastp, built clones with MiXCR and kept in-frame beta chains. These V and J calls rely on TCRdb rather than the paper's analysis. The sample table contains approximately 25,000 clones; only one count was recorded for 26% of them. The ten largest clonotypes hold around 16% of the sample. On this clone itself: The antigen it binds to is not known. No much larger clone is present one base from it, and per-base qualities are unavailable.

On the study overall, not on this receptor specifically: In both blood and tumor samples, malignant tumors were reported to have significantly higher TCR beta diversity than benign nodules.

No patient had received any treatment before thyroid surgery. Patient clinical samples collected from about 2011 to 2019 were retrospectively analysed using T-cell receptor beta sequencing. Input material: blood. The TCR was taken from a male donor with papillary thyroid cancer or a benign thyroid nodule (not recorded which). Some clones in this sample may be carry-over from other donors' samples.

The DNA reads TGCGCCAGCAGCTTGGGGGTAGATACGCAGTATTTT. Its coded protein is CASSLGVDTQYF. Here the chain combines TRBV5-1 and TRBJ2-3; the D gene cannot be named for sure. The cysteine opens and the phenylalanine closes a CDR3 of 12 amino acids. The kept DNA is CDR3 alone, 36 bases in frame from the first base. From the germline V gene, CDR1 is SGHRS and CDR2 is YFSETQ. Between the V and J ends, shortened by 0 bases and 5 bases respectively, the junction contains 4 bases.